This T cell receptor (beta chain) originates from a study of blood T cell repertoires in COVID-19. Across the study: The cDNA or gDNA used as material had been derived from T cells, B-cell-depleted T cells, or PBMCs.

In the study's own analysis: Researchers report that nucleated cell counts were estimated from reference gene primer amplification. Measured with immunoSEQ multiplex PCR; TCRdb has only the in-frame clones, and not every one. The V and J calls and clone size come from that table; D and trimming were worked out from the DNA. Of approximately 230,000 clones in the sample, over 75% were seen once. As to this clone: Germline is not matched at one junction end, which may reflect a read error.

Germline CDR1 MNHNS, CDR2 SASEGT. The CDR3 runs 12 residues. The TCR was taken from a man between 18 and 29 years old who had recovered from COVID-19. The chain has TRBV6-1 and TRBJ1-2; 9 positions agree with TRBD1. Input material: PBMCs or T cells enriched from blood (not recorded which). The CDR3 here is CASSEADRGFTF. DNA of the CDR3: TGTGCCAGCAGCGAAGCGGACAGGGGTTTCACCTTC.